Below are 9 T cell receptor beta chains sequenced from a single sample in a study of T-cell reconstitution after alpha-beta-depleted transplantation in children. Unique molecular identifiers were incorporated into the prepared TCRbeta library. TCRdb independently ran MiXCR on the PCR reads; one entry per CDR3 protein. The profile shows 200,000 to 250,000 distinct CDR3 sequences, 11% of them singletons. Material: PBMCs, obtained before TCRalphabeta/CD19-depleted stem cell transplant. The receptors derive from a child less than two years old with acute myeloid leukemia, due to receive a stem cell transplant.

This clonotype has at least ten counts. CDR3: CASSPTAGLNYNEQFF. The CDR3 nucleotides are TGTGCCAGCAGCCCCACCGCGGGACTTAACTACAATGAGCAGTTCTTC. This chain connects TRBV4-2 to TRBJ2-1; D might be TRBD2 (6 bases). CDR1 LGHNA and CDR2 YNFKEQ come from the germline V gene. The CDR3 runs to 16 residues. V lost 4 bases and J 3 bases, leaving 16 bases between the germline ends.

This clonotype was observed at least ten times. This chain uses TRBV20-1 with TRBJ2-5; TRBD2 agrees at 7 bases. Germline CDR1 DFQATT, CDR2 SNEGSKA (reference sequence). Trimming cost V 6 bases and J 5 bases; bases outside gene matches: 15. This CDR3 spans 15 amino acids. The CDR3 loop reads CSAPWREQSSETQYF. CDR3 DNA sequence: TGCAGTGCCCCTTGGCGGGAGCAATCCTCGGAGACCCAGTACTTC.

This clonotype was counted ten times or more. The chain employs TRBV7-9 and TRBJ2-1, with D possibly being TRBD2 (5 bases). CDR3 length equals 12 residues. V shed 5 bases and J shed 3 bases, with 5 bases lying between them. CDR1 and CDR2 from the germline V gene are SEHNR and FQNEAQ (reference sequence). The CDR3 nucleotides are TGTGCCAGCAGCCGGGACTACAATGAGCAGTTCTTC. As protein: CASSRDYNEQFF.

This clonotype was found many times. This chain joins TRBV28 and TRBJ2-1; 7 bases match TRBD2. The ends lost 3 bases at V and 11 bases at J; junction bases unmatched: 19. The CDR3 is made up of 17 amino acids. The germline V gene has CDR1 MDHEN and CDR2 SYDVKM. The CDR3 nucleotides read TGTGCCAGCAGTTTTCCCCCTAGAGGGAGGGCCACCACTAAGCAGTTCTTC. This sequence encodes CASSFPPRGRATTKQFF.

This clonotype has a handful of counts. CDR3 DNA: TGTGCCAGCACGAAAGGGGGAAAACTGTTTTTT. Protein: CASTKGGKLFF. The chain uses TRBV12-3 or TRBV12-4 and TRBJ1-4, with D tentatively TRBD1 (6 bases). The CDR3 totals 11 residues. V was cut by 7 bases and J by 10 bases, with 10 bases left in between.

This clonotype appeared many times. One junction end disagrees with the germline gene, perhaps due to a read error. The rearrangement links TRBV20-1 to TRBJ2-7; perhaps TRBD1 as D (6 bases). Germline V gene data show CDR1 as DFQATT and CDR2 as SNEGSKA (reference sequence). CDR3 length equals 12 residues. CDR3 loop: CSARGGRDEQYF. CDR3 in DNA: TGCAGTGCGAGAGGGGGAAGGGACGAGCAGTACTTC.

A remark on this clonotype: Being one base from a much bigger clone, this may be a read error. CDR3 coding DNA: TGTGCCATCAGTCCCCGCGTGGACATGACTAGCGGGAGCTACGAGCAGTACTTC. Translated: CAISPRVDMTSGSYEQYF. This chain links TRBV2 with TRBJ2-7; 12 nucleotides match TRBD2. Germline assignment: CDR1 SNHLY and CDR2 FYNNEI. The CDR3 is made up of 18 amino acids.

This clonotype was observed at least ten times. V and J are TRBV20-1 and TRBJ2-3, with 8 bases identical to TRBD2. The V gene end was trimmed by 4 bases and the J gene end by 1 base; junction bases not matched to a gene: 4. The CDR3 loop spans 14 amino acids. Germline assignment: CDR1 DFQATT and CDR2 SNEGSKA (reference sequence). This CDR3 is CSAITSGGTDTQYF. In nucleotides, the CDR3 is TGCAGTGCTATTACTAGCGGAGGCACAGATACGCAGTATTTT.

This clonotype has at least ten counts. The rearrangement links TRBV6-2 or TRBV6-3 to TRBJ2-7, with 7 positions matching TRBD1. The germline CDR1 and CDR2 sequences are MNHEY and SVGEGT. The CDR3 has 15 amino acids. V was pared by 2 bases and J by 0 bases, with 4 bases of the junction left unmatched. The chain's CDR3 is CASSYRGLISYEQYF. CDR3 coding DNA: TGTGCCAGCAGTTACAGGGGGCTAATCTCCTACGAGCAGTACTTC.